This is a list of T cell receptor beta chains from one sample in a study of metastatic and nonmetastatic thyroid tumors. TCRdb recomputed clones from the PCR reads via MiXCR. Of about 22,000 clones in the sample, roughly 15% were seen once. The sample comprised tumor tissue. All receptors come from a female donor with papillary thyroid cancer or a benign thyroid nodule (not recorded which). Some clones in this sample may be carry-over from other donors' samples. The CDR3 runs from the conserved cysteine through the conserved F or W. Each record gives: D gene, clone size, J gene, V gene, CDR3 protein, CDR3 DNA. The D gene is left open where the match is weak. For some rows the clone size is stated as once, few or many, or as a class when expanded; others skip it.

>NA|many|TRBJ2-3|TRBV7-9
CASSLDGTDTQYF
TGTGCCAGCAGCTTAGATGGCACAGATACGCAGTATTTT
>NA|many|TRBJ2-1|TRBV5-6
CASSSIWDQDNNEQFF
TGTGCCAGCAGCTCTATCTGGGACCAGGATAACAATGAGCAGTTCTTC
>NA|medium-sized|TRBJ1-5|TRBV28
CASSFDGGGEPQHF
TGTGCCAGCAGTTTTGACGGAGGAGGCGAACCCCAGCATTTT
>TRBD2|many|TRBJ2-7|TRBV29-1
CSGSSGVSSYEQYF
TGCAGCGGCTCTAGCGGGGTGAGCTCCTACGAGCAGTACTTC
>TRBD2|many|TRBJ2-3|TRBV20-1
CSAGTSGTDTQYF
TGCAGTGCTGGGACTAGCGGCACAGATACGCAGTATTTT
>TRBD2|NA|TRBJ2-1|TRBV11-2
CASSPPGLAGENEQFF
TGTGCCAGCAGCCCCCCTGGTCTAGCGGGAGAAAATGAGCAGTTCTTC
>NA|many|TRBJ1-2|TRBV5-6
CASSLVAGNYGYTF
TGTGCCAGCAGCTTAGTAGCGGGAAACTATGGCTACACCTTC
>TRBD2|many|TRBJ2-1|TRBV9
CASSPTMPTSGTYNEQFF
TGTGCCAGCAGCCCGACAATGCCGACTAGCGGGACCTACAATGAGCAGTTCTTC
>NA|many|TRBJ2-3|TRBV11-2
CASGSFQRGDTQYF
TGTGCCAGCGGTAGCTTCCAACGGGGAGATACGCAGTATTTT
>TRBD1|few|TRBJ1-1|TRBV12-3/TRBV12-4
CASSLGQLNTEAFF
TGTGCCAGCAGTTTGGGACAGCTGAACACTGAAGCTTTCTTT
>NA|few|TRBJ2-7|TRBV5-1
CASSLGRAGEQYF
TGCGCCAGCAGCTTGGGAAGGGCGGGTGAGCAGTACTTC
>NA|many|TRBJ1-4|TRBV6-1
CASNPRGTGKLFF
TGTGCCAGCAACCCTAGGGGTACTGGAAAACTGTTTTTT
>TRBD2|many|TRBJ2-5|TRBV20-1
CSARVLAGNQETQYF
TGCAGTGCTAGAGTCCTAGCGGGAAACCAAGAGACCCAGTACTTC
>TRBD2|NA|TRBJ2-7|TRBV28
CASSFRLAELSYEQYF
TGTGCCAGCAGTTTCCGACTAGCGGAGCTCTCCTACGAGCAGTACTTC
>NA|few|TRBJ1-2|TRBV6-2/TRBV6-3
CASRTCMLYNYGYTF
TGTGCCAGCAGGACGTGCATGCTCTATAACTATGGCTACACCTTC
>TRBD1|NA|TRBJ1-5|TRBV6-2/TRBV6-3
CASSHLAGGQPQHF
TGTGCCAGCAGCCACCTGGCAGGGGGTCAGCCCCAGCATTTT
>TRBD1|many|TRBJ2-1|TRBV7-3
CASSLRQGIRDEQFF
TGTGCCAGCAGCTTAAGACAGGGAATCAGGGATGAGCAGTTCTTC
>TRBD2|many|TRBJ2-7|TRBV2
CASMETAGATGIEQYF
TGTGCCAGCATGGAGACGGCGGGAGCTACCGGAATCGAGCAGTACTTC
>TRBD2|many|TRBJ2-5|TRBV11-1
CASSLMGLAREETQYF
TGTGCCAGCAGCTTAATGGGACTAGCGAGAGAAGAGACCCAGTACTTC
>TRBD1|NA|TRBJ1-5|TRBV4-2
CASSQETGVGNQPQHF
TGTGCCAGCAGCCAAGAGACAGGGGTTGGCAATCAGCCCCAGCATTTT
>NA|many|TRBJ2-5|TRBV20-1
CSASKETQYF
TGCAGTGCTAGTAAAGAGACCCAGTACTTC
>NA|NA|TRBJ2-5|TRBV14
CASSQETRGTQYF
TGTGCCAGCAGCCAAGAAACTAGGGGGACCCAGTACTTC
>TRBD2|many|TRBJ2-7|TRBV11-2
CASSIGTSDNYEQYF
TGTGCCAGCAGCATCGGGACTAGCGATAACTACGAGCAGTACTTC
>NA|many|TRBJ2-5|TRBV6-1
CASSELAKPREETQYF
TGTGCCAGCAGTGAATTGGCCAAACCGAGGGAAGAGACCCAGTACTTC
>TRBD2|many|TRBJ2-1|TRBV6-1
CASRTSGSWNEQFF
TGTGCCAGCAGGACTAGCGGGAGTTGGAATGAGCAGTTCTTC
>TRBD1|many|TRBJ2-7|TRBV29-1
CSAGQGEPYEQYF
TGCAGCGCAGGACAGGGGGAGCCCTACGAGCAGTACTTC
>NA|few|TRBJ2-7|TRBV27
CASSLVGSYEQYF
TGTGCCAGCAGCCTAGTAGGTTCCTACGAGCAGTACTTC
>NA|many|TRBJ2-5|TRBV20-1
CSANGRGQETQYF
TGCAGTGCTAATGGACGGGGCCAAGAGACCCAGTACTTC
>NA|many|TRBJ1-6|TRBV9
CASSSRAYSPLHF
TGTGCCAGCAGCTCGAGGGCGTATTCACCCCTCCACTTT
>TRBD2|many|TRBJ2-3|TRBV12-3/TRBV12-4
CASSLGSGGPADTQYF
TGTGCCAGCAGTTTGGGATCGGGGGGGCCTGCAGATACGCAGTATTTT
>TRBD2|NA|TRBJ2-2|TRBV4-2
CASSQELAGNTGELFF
TGTGCCAGCAGCCAAGAGCTAGCGGGGAACACCGGGGAGCTGTTTTTT
>NA|many|TRBJ1-4|TRBV5-1
CASRGPRGLTNEKLFF
TGCGCCAGCAGAGGCCCTCGGGGGCTAACTAATGAAAAACTGTTTTTT
>TRBD1|many|TRBJ1-5|TRBV18
CASSEGQGSNQPQHF
TGTGCCAGCTCGGAAGGACAGGGATCCAATCAGCCCCAGCATTTT
>NA|NA|TRBJ1-6|TRBV3-1
CASSQGQGVLPLHF
TGTGCCAGCAGCCAAGGCCAGGGTGTTCTTCCCCTCCACTTT
>NA|many|TRBJ1-6|TRBV7-2
CASSWRTHSPLHF
TGTGCCAGCAGCTGGAGGACCCATTCACCCCTCCACTTT
>NA|NA|TRBJ1-1|TRBV30
CAWRGSRNTEAFF
TGTGCCTGGAGGGGAAGTAGGAACACTGAAGCTTTCTTT
>TRBD2|many|TRBJ2-5|TRBV2
CASSGTSGETQYF
TGTGCCAGCAGCGGGACTAGCGGAGAGACCCAGTACTTC
>TRBD1|many|TRBJ2-7|TRBV5-1
CASGTGTGISYEQYF
TGCGCCAGCGGAACCGGGACAGGGATCTCCTACGAGCAGTACTTC
>NA|many|TRBJ1-2|TRBV20-1
CSANTGQDYGYTF
TGCAGTGCTAATACGGGGCAAGACTATGGCTACACCTTC
>TRBD2|many|TRBJ2-3|TRBV19
CASRTSGSTDTQYF
TGTGCCAGTAGGACTAGCGGGAGCACAGATACGCAGTATTTT
>TRBD2|NA|TRBJ2-1|TRBV7-8
CASSELAGPSSYNEQFF
TGTGCCAGCAGTGAACTAGCGGGGCCTAGCTCCTACAATGAGCAGTTCTTC
>NA|many|TRBJ1-2|TRBV3-1
CASSQGRYSSGYTF
TGTGCCAGCAGCCAAGGTCGGTACAGTTCCGGCTACACCTTC
>NA|many|TRBJ2-7|TRBV30
CAWSVNGRNEQYF
TGTGCCTGGAGTGTTAACGGGAGAAACGAGCAGTACTTC
>NA|NA|TRBJ2-1|TRBV4-1
CASSQGAGQTYHNEQFF
TGCGCCAGCAGCCAAGGGGCGGGACAGACTTACCACAATGAGCAGTTCTTC